The TCR beta chain described here comes from a study of a mutant IDH1 vaccine in newly diagnosed glioma. Study-wide context: Patients received vaccination from 4-6 weeks after radiotherapy alone, or with temozolomide cycles.

V was pared by 6 bases and J by 4 bases, with 16 bases between. Per the germline V gene, CDR1 is ENHRY and CDR2 is SYGVKD. The CDR3 loop spans 15 amino acids. Time point specified: week 5, during vaccination. In every dose of vaccine, 300 ug of mutant IDH1 20-mer peptide was given alongside topical imiquimod. Tumors from donors were new WHO grade 3 or 4 IDH1-mutant astrocytomas with ATRX loss. Points on this clone: Its antigen is not identified.

The data were produced by immunoSEQ multiplex PCR, yet TCRdb's version contains in-frame clones alone and is incomplete. Found here are 52,000 or so clones, around 82% of them singletons; the top ten hold 2.5% to 3.5%. This specimen consisted of PBMCs, obtained from a glioma patient whose treatment included an IDH1 peptide vaccine. The chain recombines TRBV10-3 with TRBJ1-3, with a weak D call TRBD1 (6 bases). The clonotype originates from a woman aged 18-29 years with glioma. Some clones in this sample may be carry-over from other donors' samples. CDR3 in amino acids: CAIRLLQGTGNTIYF. The CDR3 coding sequence is TGTGCCATCAGGCTCTTACAGGGAACCGGAAACACCATATATTTT.